These 21 T cell receptor beta chains share one sample of origin, sequenced in a study of blood T cell repertoires in COVID-19 (dated by TCRdb to about 2020). The method behind the library was the immunoSEQ multiplex PCR assay. TCRdb took over this immuneACCESS table, retaining in-frame rearrangements with V and J assigned. Such tables are incomplete; in checked studies, under half of the missing clones stem from an unresolved V gene, and the remainder is unexplained. This sample holds 72,000 or so clones; 75% to 90% were observed only once. The ten largest clones capture about a third of the sample. Sequencing used peripheral blood. These TCRs come from a woman aged 80 or older with active or convalescent COVID-19.

The chain recombines TRBV6-6 with TRBJ1-2; 12 bases are a match to TRBD1. CDR3 length equals 16 residues. V shed 2 bases and J 4 bases; nucleotides not matched to a gene: 5. Germline assignment: CDR1 MNHNY and CDR2 SVGAGI (reference sequence). Here the CDR3 DNA reads TGTGCCAGCAGTTACGGGACAGGGGGCGCCGGCTATGGCTACACCTTC. It encodes CASSYGTGGAGYGYTF.

The CDR3 DNA follows: TGCAGCGTCATGCGGGACTACGAGCAGTACTTC. Translated, it gives CSVMRDYEQYF. The chain joins TRBV29-1 to TRBJ2-7; D might be TRBD2 (6 bases). There are 11 residues in the CDR3. V lost 6 bases and J 3 bases, leaving 9 bases between the germline ends. Germline V gives CDR1 SQVTM, CDR2 ANQGSEA.

This clone was picked up one time. This rearrangement joins TRBV28 to TRBJ2-7, with 7 bases identical to TRBD2. Germline assignment: CDR1 MDHEN and CDR2 SYDVKM. After removal of 7 bases from V and 2 bases from J, the junction contained 5 bases not matched to a gene. This CDR3 is 13 amino acids long. Written as DNA, the CDR3 is TGTGCCAGCAACCGAGGACTAGCCTACGAGCAGTACTTC. It is translated as CASNRGLAYEQYF. Full variable domain (outside the CDR3, taken from reference TRBV28 and TRBJ2-7): DVKVTQSSRYLVKRTGEKVFLECVQDMDHENMFWYRQDPGLGLRLIYFSYDVKMKEKGDIPEGYSVSREKKERFSLILESASTNQTSMYLCASNRGLAYEQYFGPGTRLTVT.

This clone was seen a handful of times. V usage is TRBV2 and J usage is TRBJ2-5; TRBD1 matches 9 bases. In germline, CDR1 is SNHLY, CDR2 FYNNEI. This CDR3 contains 15 residues. V lost 6 bases and J lost 5; bases outside the gene matches: 10. CDR3 amino acids: CASSARQGTGETQYF. The CDR3 nucleotides read TGTGCCAGCAGCGCGAGACAGGGGACAGGGGAGACCCAGTACTTC.

This chain links TRBV19 with TRBJ2-7; 7 bases agree with TRBD2. In germline, CDR1 is LNHDA, CDR2 SQIVND (reference sequence). The ends lost 3 bases at V and 0 bases at J; junction bases unmatched: 5. This CDR3 is 15 amino acids long. The CDR3 region is CASSMSGEGSYEQYF. CDR3 nucleotides: TGTGCCAGTAGTATGTCTGGGGAGGGCTCCTACGAGCAGTACTTC.

The chain uses TRBV19 and TRBJ2-7; TRBD1 is a possible D gene (6 bases). The V end was cut by 3 bases, the J end by 2 bases, with 14 bases between. In germline, CDR1 is LNHDA, CDR2 SQIVND (reference sequence). The CDR3 totals 15 residues. CDR3 region: CASSMGTHVTYEQYF. Written as DNA, the CDR3 is TGTGCCAGTAGTATGGGGACACACGTTACCTACGAGCAGTACTTC.

The chain links TRBV5-1 to TRBJ1-1, with D perhaps TRBD1 (5 bases). The germline CDR1 and CDR2 sequences are SGHRS and YFSETQ. Trimming stripped 1 base from V and 3 bases from J, with 16 bases between. This CDR3 comprises 16 residues. The CDR3 loop is CASSLWALGADTEAFF. DNA of the CDR3: TGCGCCAGCAGCTTGTGGGCTTTAGGGGCGGACACTGAAGCTTTCTTT.

This chain uses TRBV3-1 (or the pseudogene TRBV3-2) with TRBJ1-2; 8 positions match TRBD1. Germline CDR1 LGHDT, CDR2 YNNKEL (reference sequence). The CDR3 is 18 residues long. V dropped 3 bases and J dropped 0; count of bases not matched to a gene: 12. CDR3 bases: TGTGCCAGCAGCCAGCGGAGGACAGGGATCCGAGCTAACTATGGCTACACCTTC. This encodes CASSQRRTGIRANYGYTF.

The rearrangement links TRBV9 to TRBJ2-7, with 7 bases that match TRBD2. Losses at the gene ends were 0 bases for V and 0 bases for J; bases not matched to a gene: 12. CDR3 length: 18 residues. Germline CDR1 is SGDLS and CDR2 is YYNGEE. The chain's CDR3 is CASSVGGGGSLDSYEQYF. CDR3 nucleotide sequence: TGTGCCAGCAGCGTAGGTGGGGGAGGGTCCCTGGACTCCTACGAGCAGTACTTC.

The V call is TRBV15, the J call TRBJ2-5; 7 bases align to TRBD1. V lost 1 base, J lost 2 bases, and 4 bases stayed unmatched. CDR1 is LNHNV, CDR2 YYDKDF, per germline (reference sequence). This CDR3 is 15 amino acids long. The CDR3 nucleotides are TGTGCCACCAGCAGAGGCCAGGACAGGCAAGAGACCCAGTACTTC. It encodes CATSRGQDRQETQYF.

The rearrangement links TRBV6-5 to TRBJ2-7, with D possibly being TRBD1 (5 bases). V lost 6 bases and J lost 4, with 13 bases in between. The CDR3 spans 13 residues. CDR1 is MNHEY, CDR2 SVGAGI, per germline. The CDR3 DNA sequence: TGTGCCAGCAGGCAGGGATTTAGGTACGAGCAGTACTTC. This gives the protein CASRQGFRYEQYF.

The chain recombines TRBV6-2 or TRBV6-3 with TRBJ1-5; tentative D call: TRBD1 (5 bases). The ends were cut back, 2 bases at V and 4 bases at J, with 15 bases in the middle. Germline CDR1 MNHEY, CDR2 SVGEGT. The CDR3 has 16 residues. The CDR3 here is CASSYTGTLENQPQHF. For the CDR3, the DNA is TGTGCCAGCAGTTACACCGGGACTCTCGAAAATCAGCCCCAGCATTTT.

The chain couples TRBV5-1 to TRBJ2-7; D gene uncertain. The CDR3 covers 11 residues. Germline V gene sequence: CDR1 SGHRS, CDR2 YFSETQ. The germline V and J ends were trimmed by 5 bases and 5 bases, with 8 bases remaining between them. DNA for the CDR3: TGCGCCAGCAGGGGCGTCGACGAGCAGTACTTC. Translation gives CASRGVDEQYF.

The rearrangement links TRBV19 to TRBJ2-5, with 14 bases identical to TRBD2. After removal of 2 bases from V and 5 bases from J, the junction contained 7 bases not matched to a gene. Germline-derived CDR1 and CDR2 are LNHDA and SQIVND (reference sequence). The CDR3 consists of 17 residues. The CDR3 DNA follows: TGTGCCAGTAGTATAACCGGGACTAGCGGGGGACCGGAGACCCAGTACTTC. The encoded protein is CASSITGTSGGPETQYF.

This chain links TRBV5-1 with TRBJ1-6, with D perhaps TRBD1 (5 bases). Trimming stripped 1 base from V and 11 bases from J, with 13 bases between. Germline CDR1 is SGHRS and CDR2 is YFSETQ. This CDR3 region has 14 residues. DNA of the CDR3: TGCGCCAGCAGCTTGAGTCAGGGTGGAACACCCCTCCACTTT. Its translation is CASSLSQGGTPLHF. Supplemented by reference TRBV5-1 and TRBJ1-6, the full variable domain reads KAGVTQTPRYLIKTRGQQVTLSCSPISGHRSVSWYQQTPGQGLQFLFEYFSETQRNKGNFPGRFSGRQFSNSRSEMNVSTLELGDSALYLCASSLSQGGTPLHFGNGTRLTVT.

The CDR3 nucleotides read TGTGCCACCCGAGCGGGGGGGAGCGGCGGGGAGCTGTTTTTT. Translating gives CATRAGGSGGELFF. The chain recombines TRBV11-3 with TRBJ2-2; 10 nucleotides agree with TRBD2. The ends lost 10 bases at V and 7 bases at J; junction bases unmatched: 9. The V gene's germline CDR1 is SGHNT and CDR2 YENEEA. This CDR3 has 14 amino acids. Using reference TRBV11-3 and TRBJ2-2 for the parts outside the CDR3, the full variable domain is EAGVVQSPRYKIIEKKQPVAFWCNPISGHNTLYWYLQNLGQGPELLIRYENEEAVDDSQLPKDRFSAERLKGVDSTLKIQPAELGDSAVYLCATRAGGSGGELFFGEGSRLTVL.

The J gene is TRBJ1-5, the V gene TRBV30; 10 bases are shared with TRBD1. Germline CDR1 reads GTSNPN; CDR2 reads SVGIG (reference sequence). The CDR3 loop spans 15 amino acids. V lost 3 bases, J lost 6 bases, and 8 bases stayed unmatched. CDR3 coding DNA: TGTGCCTGGAGGGGAGGGACAGGGGAACGTCAGCCCCAGCATTTT. It yields the protein CAWRGGTGERQPQHF.

This sequence joins TRBV19 and TRBJ1-2; 8 nucleotides match TRBD1. The CDR3 sequence is 14 residues long. Germline values: CDR1 LNHDA, CDR2 SQIVND (reference sequence). Trimming at V came to 6 bases and at J to 7 bases, leaving 10 bases not matched to a gene. CDR3 bases: TGTGCCAGTAGGCCCGGGACAGGAGGGAGTGGCTACACCTTC. This translates into CASRPGTGGSGYTF.

The rearrangement uses TRBV11-2 and TRBJ2-5; 10 bases align to TRBD2. CDR1 is SGHAT, CDR2 FQNNGV, per germline. This CDR3 region has 15 residues. The J segment lost 4 bases and the V segment lost 2 bases, leaving 4 bases of the junction unmatched. As DNA, the CDR3 is TGTGCCAGCAGCTTACCCAGCGGGGGGGCAGAGACCCAGTACTTC. Its translation: CASSLPSGGAETQYF.

In its sample, this clone was seen a few times. J is TRBJ1-4 and V is TRBV10-3; D remains ambiguous. The V gene's germline CDR1 is ENHRY and CDR2 SYGVKD. The germline V and J ends were trimmed by 6 bases and 0 bases, with 11 bases remaining between them. The CDR3 spans 15 residues. The CDR3 sequence: CAISPGFATNEKLFF. CDR3 nucleotide sequence: TGTGCCATCAGCCCAGGTTTTGCAACTAATGAAAAACTGTTTTTT.

This chain links TRBV7-2 with TRBJ2-4; D is uncertain. Trimming removed 4 bases at V and 4 bases at J, with 11 bases between. CDR3 size: 14 residues. From germline, CDR1 is SGHTA and CDR2 FQGNSA. This chain's CDR3 is CASSSNYVKNIQYF. In nucleotides, the CDR3 is TGTGCCAGCAGCTCCAACTACGTGAAAAACATTCAGTACTTC.